This T cell receptor beta chain was recorded in a study of T cells in Graves' hyperthyroidism and ophthalmopathy. Germline V gene lookup returns CDR1 SGHTA and CDR2 FQGNSA. There are 14 residues in the CDR3. V was pared by 1 base and J by 7 bases, with 11 bases between. From RNA transcripts, TCR beta CDR3 regions were amplified. TCR CDR3 regions were first amplified by RT-PCR with HTBI primers. TCRdb re-called the multiplex PCR reads with MiXCR, one entry per CDR3 protein. The sample consists of under 300,000 distinct CDR3 sequences, less than 30% of them appearing once. Blood was obtained at the first hyperthyroidism diagnosis, which preceded any ophthalmopathy symptoms.

This TCR came from a man aged 40-49 years with Graves' hyperthyroidism that later progressed to Graves' ophthalmopathy. Sequencing used blood. The V call is TRBV7-2, the J call TRBJ1-5; D unclear. The CDR3: CASSLGHRGQPQHF. The CDR3 region has the DNA TGTGCCAGCAGCTTAGGGCATCGAGGACAGCCCCAGCATTTT.